These T cell receptor beta chains were read from a single sample in a study of OX40 agonist ivuxolimab in advanced cancers. Clones were read by immunoSEQ multiplex PCR, and TCRdb kept only the in-frame ones, dropping some. The table has tens of thousands of clones, around 90% seen once. Sequenced material: CD4+ or CD8+ T cells sorted from blood, taken in a trial of the OX40 agonist ivuxolimab. Receptors were obtained from an adult with an advanced solid tumor such as melanoma, head and neck, liver or kidney cancer. Both conserved end residues are part of each CDR3. D genes are given only for firm matches. Clone size appears in some rows only: once, few, many, or a class for an expanded clone.

V gene: TRBV10-1
clone size: -
J gene: TRBJ2-5
D gene: -
CDR3 protein: CASSSGQHQETQYF
CDR3 DNA: TGCGCCAGCAGCTCCGGACAGCACCAAGAGACCCAGTACTTC

V gene: TRBV28
clone size: -
J gene: TRBJ1-2
D gene: -
CDR3 protein: CASSLLVTSYGYTF
CDR3 DNA: TGTGCCAGCAGTTTATTGGTGACGTCGTATGGCTACACCTTC

V gene: TRBV10-1
clone size: -
J gene: TRBJ1-1
D gene: -
CDR3 protein: CASSGQANTEAFF
CDR3 DNA: TGCGCCAGCAGTGGACAGGCGAACACTGAAGCTTTCTTT

V gene: TRBV5-1
clone size: once
J gene: TRBJ2-3
D gene: -
CDR3 protein: CASMLRPGPSDTQYF
CDR3 DNA: TGCGCCAGCATGCTCCGACCGGGGCCGTCAGATACGCAGTATTTT

V gene: TRBV28
clone size: -
J gene: TRBJ2-1
D gene: TRBD2
CDR3 protein: CASRRTSGESKQFF
CDR3 DNA: TGTGCCAGCAGGCGGACTAGCGGGGAGTCTAAGCAGTTCTTC

V gene: TRBV11-2
clone size: once
J gene: TRBJ2-1
D gene: TRBD2
CDR3 protein: CASSFSGRDEQFF
CDR3 DNA: TGTGCCAGCAGCTTTAGCGGGAGGGATGAGCAGTTCTTC

V gene: TRBV7-9
clone size: -
J gene: TRBJ2-3
D gene: -
CDR3 protein: CASSSGGLNVGTQYF
CDR3 DNA: TGTGCCAGCAGCTCCGGGGGCCTCAACGTGGGTACGCAGTATTTT

V gene: TRBV30
clone size: -
J gene: TRBJ2-1
D gene: TRBD1
CDR3 protein: CAWSGTGSGSYNEQFF
CDR3 DNA: TGTGCCTGGAGTGGGACAGGGAGTGGGTCCTACAATGAGCAGTTCTTC

V gene: TRBV5-1
clone size: -
J gene: TRBJ2-5
D gene: -
CDR3 protein: CASSPSGGSPKETQYF
CDR3 DNA: TGCGCCAGCAGCCCTTCTGGTGGCAGTCCTAAAGAGACCCAGTACTTC

V gene: TRBV11-3
clone size: -
J gene: TRBJ1-3
D gene: TRBD1
CDR3 protein: CASADRGGFSGNTIYF
CDR3 DNA: TGTGCCAGCGCAGACCGAGGGGGCTTCTCTGGAAACACCATATATTTT